The source of this T cell receptor (beta chain) is a study of shared clonotypes between healthy human individuals. Per the original data handling: ImmunoSEQ yielded junction-only sequences lacking quality scores, so filtering differed. The assay was immunoSEQ multiplex PCR, and TCRdb's table has in-frame clones only and misses some. V and J calls plus clone size are reproduced from that table; the DNA served to infer D and trimming. The top ten clones hold roughly 0.13% of a sample with roughly 2 million clones, 90% to 95% of them seen once. The germline V gene encodes CDR1 MNHEY and CDR2 SVGAGI. The CDR3 runs to 15 residues. The germline V and J ends were trimmed by 2 bases and 5 bases, with 10 bases remaining between them.

Sequenced input: naive CD4+ T cells sorted from blood. As for subset: CD45RA+ positively selected. The chain couples TRBV6-5 to TRBJ1-6, with D maybe TRBD1 (5 bases). The TCR was taken from a man between 18 and 35 years old in good health. The CDR3 sequence: CASSYDAGHNSPLHF. As DNA, the CDR3 is TGTGCCAGCAGTTACGACGCGGGACATAATTCACCCCTCCACTTT.